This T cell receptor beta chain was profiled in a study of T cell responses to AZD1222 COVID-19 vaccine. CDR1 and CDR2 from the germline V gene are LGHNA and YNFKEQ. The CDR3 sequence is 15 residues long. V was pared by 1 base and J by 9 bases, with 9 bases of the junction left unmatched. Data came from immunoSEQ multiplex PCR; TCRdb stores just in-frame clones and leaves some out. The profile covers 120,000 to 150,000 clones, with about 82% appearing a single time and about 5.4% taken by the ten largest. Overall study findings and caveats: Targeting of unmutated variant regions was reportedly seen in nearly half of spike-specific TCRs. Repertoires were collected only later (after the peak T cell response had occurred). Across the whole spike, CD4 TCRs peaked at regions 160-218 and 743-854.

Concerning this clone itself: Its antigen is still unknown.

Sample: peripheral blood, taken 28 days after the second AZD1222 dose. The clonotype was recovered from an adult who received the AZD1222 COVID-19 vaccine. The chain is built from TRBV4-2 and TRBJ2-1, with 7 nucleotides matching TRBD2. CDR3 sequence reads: CASSQVELPGGEQFF. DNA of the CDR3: TGTGCCAGCAGCCAAGTAGAGCTGCCGGGGGGTGAGCAGTTCTTC.